The next 15 T cell receptor beta chains were all read from a single sample in a study of blood T cell repertoires in COVID-19. TCRdb's copy holds only in-frame clones and misses some; the assay was immunoSEQ multiplex PCR. The repertoire has about 61,000 clones, around 85% of them found once; the top ten carry 5.5%. The material sequenced was peripheral blood. The receptors stem from a woman aged 70 to 79 with acute or convalescent COVID-19.

The chain carries TRBV5-1 and TRBJ1-2; 7 bases match TRBD1. The CDR3 runs 14 residues. The junction had 6 bases not matched to a gene; V was cut back by 0 bases and J by 7 bases. CDR1 and CDR2 from the germline V gene are SGHRS and YFSETQ. CDR3 nucleotide sequence: TGCGCCAGCAGCTTGGCAGGGGGGAGGAGTGGCTACACCTTC. Translated, it gives CASSLAGGRSGYTF.

With respect to this clone: At one end the junction does not follow the germline gene, possibly because of a read error. Other nucleotide sequences from this sample produce the same CDR3. This chain joins TRBV13 and TRBJ2-5; 9 positions agree with TRBD2. The CDR3 is 15 residues long. From germline, CDR1 is PRHDT and CDR2 FYEKMQ (reference sequence). This CDR3 reads CASSLSAGGRETQYF. The CDR3 DNA is TGTGCCAGCAGCCTCTCGGCGGGGGGGCGAGAGACTCAGTACTTC.

This clone showed up just once. The chain has TRBV10-2 and TRBJ2-7; 8 nucleotides match TRBD2. The CDR3 has 15 amino acids. The germline V gene has CDR1 WSHSY and CDR2 SAAADI. The V segment lost 2 bases and the J segment 3 bases; nucleotides outside the gene matches: 6. The CDR3 bases are TGCGCCAGCAGTGAGACGGGGGGGGGCGGCTACGAGCAGTACTTC. Translation: CASSETGGGGYEQYF.

The genes are TRBV7-3 and TRBJ2-3; 8 nucleotides agree with TRBD2. Per the germline V gene, CDR1 is SGHTA and CDR2 is FQGTGA. Trimming took 4 bases from V and 0 from J; bases not matched to a gene: 3. This CDR3 has 15 residues. The CDR3 region is CASSSGLASTDTQYF. DNA of the CDR3: TGTGCCAGCAGCTCCGGACTAGCTAGCACAGATACGCAGTATTTT.

There are a few counts of this clone. Here the CDR3 DNA reads TGCGCCAGCAGCTTGGCCCGGGATCCGGCGGTTGATCTTAACTATGGCTACACCTTC. Amino acid sequence: CASSLARDPAVDLNYGYTF. V is TRBV5-1 and J is TRBJ1-2; D is uncertain. V gave up 0 bases and J gave up 1 base, with 22 bases separating them. The germline gives CDR1 SGHRS, CDR2 YFSETQ. The CDR3 loop spans 19 amino acids.

The rearrangement uses TRBV21-1 and TRBJ1-4. TRBV21-1 is a pseudogene segment. CDR3 length equals 11 residues. CDR3 sequence reads: CASTSIEKLFF. The CDR3 DNA reads as TGTGCCAGCACCTCTATAGAAAAACTGTTTTTT.

The chain has TRBV6-1 and TRBJ2-3; perhaps TRBD1 as D (6 bases). The germline CDR1 and CDR2 sequences are MNHNS and SASEGT. This CDR3 has 12 residues. Between the trimmed V and J ends, which lost 7 bases and 4 bases, there was a span of 9 bases. The CDR3 region is CASTNRADTQYF. The CDR3 DNA reads as TGTGCCAGCACTAACAGGGCAGATACGCAGTATTTT.

This clone was seen once. V usage is TRBV5-1 and J usage is TRBJ1-6; 7 nucleotides match TRBD1. The CDR3 sequence is 15 residues long. The germline V gene encodes CDR1 SGHRS and CDR2 YFSETQ. After removal of 0 bases from V and 6 bases from J, the junction contained 3 bases not matched to a gene. The DNA of the CDR3 is TGCGCCAGCAGCTTGGGACAGGGTGGTAATTCACCCCTCCACTTT. Translating it yields CASSLGQGGNSPLHF.

This rearrangement joins TRBV9 to TRBJ1-5, with D perhaps matching TRBD1 (5 bases). The germline V and J ends were trimmed by 3 bases and 3 bases, with 13 bases remaining between them. The CDR3 extends over 15 amino acids. Germline V CDR1 and CDR2: SGDLS, YYNGEE. CDR3 in amino acids: CASSATDSFNQPQHF. The DNA of the CDR3 is TGTGCCAGCAGCGCCACCGACAGTTTCAATCAGCCCCAGCATTTT.

This sequence joins TRBV6-6 and TRBJ1-4; D remains ambiguous. The CDR3 spans 13 residues. Germline V lookup: CDR1 MNHNY, CDR2 SVGAGI (reference sequence). Trimming shortened V by 10 bases and J by 7 bases, and 16 bases separated the two germline ends. CDR3 coding DNA: TGTGCCACTTCAAGTTTTGAGAGTGAAAAACTGTTTTTT. Encoded protein: CATSSFESEKLFF.

This clone has more than one count but fewer than ten. The J gene is TRBJ1-4, the V gene TRBV2; D not certain. CDR3 length: 16 amino acids. The V end was cut by 8 bases, the J end by 7 bases, with 23 bases between. Germline loops: CDR1 SNHLY, CDR2 FYNNEI. The DNA for the CDR3 is TGTGCCAGCTTGGATTCGCCACCGGGAGAAGGTGAAAAACTGTTTTTT. It encodes CASLDSPPGEGEKLFF.

The rearrangement joins TRBV19 to TRBJ1-4; 7 nucleotides line up with TRBD1. Germline V gene sequence: CDR1 LNHDA, CDR2 SQIVND (reference sequence). This CDR3 has 15 residues. Unmatched junction bases numbered 12, after V lost 9 bases and J lost 5 bases. The CDR3 DNA follows: TGTGCCAGCGCTGCCTACAGGGGCGGCAATGAAAAACTGTTTTTT. As protein: CASAAYRGGNEKLFF.

This rearrangement joins TRBV7-8 to TRBJ2-5, with a possible D match to TRBD2 (6 bases). V was trimmed by 1 base and J by 5 bases, leaving 14 bases between them. CDR3 length: 15 amino acids. CDR1 is SGHVS and CDR2 is FQNEAQ in the germline V gene. DNA of the CDR3: TGTGCCAGCAGCTTAGGGCTAGCGTTAAGGGAGACCCAGTACTTC. It specifies CASSLGLALRETQYF.

V gene TRBV4-2 combines with J gene TRBJ2-7, with 11 bases matching TRBD2. Losses at the gene ends were 2 bases for V and 3 bases for J; bases not matched to a gene: 6. CDR3 length: 16 residues. Germline values: CDR1 LGHNA, CDR2 YNFKEQ. The CDR3 region has the DNA TGTGCCAGCAGCCAATTAACTAGCGGGGGCTTCTACGAGCAGTACTTC. Its translation is CASSQLTSGGFYEQYF.

This clone came up once. This sequence joins TRBV3-1 (or the pseudogene TRBV3-2) and TRBJ2-7; D not certain. This CDR3 region has 15 residues. Trimming cost V 4 bases and J 5 bases, with 18 bases left between them. Germline V gives CDR1 LGHDT, CDR2 YNNKEL (reference sequence). CDR3 sequence: CASSPTVGVLDEQYF. The CDR3 bases are TGTGCCAGCAGCCCCACCGTCGGTGTTCTGGACGAGCAGTACTTC.